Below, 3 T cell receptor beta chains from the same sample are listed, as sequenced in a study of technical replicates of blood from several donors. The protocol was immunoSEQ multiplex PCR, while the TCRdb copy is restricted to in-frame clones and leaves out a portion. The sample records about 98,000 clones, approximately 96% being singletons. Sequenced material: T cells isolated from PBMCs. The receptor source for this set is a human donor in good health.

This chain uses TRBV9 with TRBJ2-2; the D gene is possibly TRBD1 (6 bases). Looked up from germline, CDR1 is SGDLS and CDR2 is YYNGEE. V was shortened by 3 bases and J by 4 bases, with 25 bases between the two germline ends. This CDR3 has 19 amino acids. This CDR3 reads CASSERNVQGPRGTGELFF. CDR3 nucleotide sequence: TGTGCCAGCAGCGAACGAAACGTACAGGGCCCCCGGGGCACCGGGGAGCTGTTTTTT. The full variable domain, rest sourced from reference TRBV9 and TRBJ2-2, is DSGVTQTPKHLITATGQRVTLRCSPRSGDLSVYWYQQSLDQGLQFLIQYYNGEERAKGNILERFSAQQFPDLHSELNLSSLELGDSALYFCASSERNVQGPRGTGELFFGEGSRLTVL.

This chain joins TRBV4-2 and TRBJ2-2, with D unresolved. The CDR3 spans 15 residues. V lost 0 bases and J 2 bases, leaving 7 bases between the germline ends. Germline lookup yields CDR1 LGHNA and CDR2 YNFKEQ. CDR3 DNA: TGTGCCAGCAGCCAAGATTATTTCAACACCGGGGAGCTGTTTTTT. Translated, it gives CASSQDYFNTGELFF.

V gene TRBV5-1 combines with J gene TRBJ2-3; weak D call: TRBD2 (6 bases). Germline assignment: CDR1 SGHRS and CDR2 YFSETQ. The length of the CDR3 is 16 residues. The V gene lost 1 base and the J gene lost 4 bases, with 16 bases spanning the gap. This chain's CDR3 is CASSLQSGDGADTQYF. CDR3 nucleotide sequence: TGCGCCAGCAGCTTGCAATCGGGGGACGGGGCAGATACGCAGTATTTT.